This T cell receptor beta chain was recorded in a study of identical twins. In TCRdb, the 5' RACE reads were re-called with MiXCR into one record per CDR3 protein. The sample holds hundreds of thousands of distinct CDR3 sequences, approximately 18% seen once. This CDR3 comprises 14 residues. CDR1 and CDR2 (germline): GTSNPN, SVGIG (reference sequence). V lost 2 bases and J 1 base, leaving 9 bases between the germline ends. These same data were also listed under a study on T cells expressing NK-cell markers.

This receptor was obtained from a woman aged 18-29 years in good health. The V call is TRBV30, the J call TRBJ2-1, with D unclear. The specimen sequenced was PBMCs. The CDR3 sequence: CAWSYQPSYNEQFF. The CDR3 DNA reads TGTGCCTGGAGTTACCAGCCGTCCTACAATGAGCAGTTCTTC.